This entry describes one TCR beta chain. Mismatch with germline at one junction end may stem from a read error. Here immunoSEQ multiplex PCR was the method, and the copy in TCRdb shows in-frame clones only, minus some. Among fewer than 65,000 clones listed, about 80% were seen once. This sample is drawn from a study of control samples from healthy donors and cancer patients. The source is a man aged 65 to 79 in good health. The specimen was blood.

This CDR3 is CASSLEGHPTGELFF. CDR3 DNA sequence: TGTGCCAGCAGTTTGGAGGGACATCCCACCGGGGAGCTGTTTTTT. This chain uses TRBV5-5 with TRBJ2-2; the D call may be TRBD1 or TRBD2 (6 bases each). This CDR3 region has 15 residues. In germline, CDR1 is SGHKS, CDR2 YYEKEE (reference sequence).